Presented here are 9 T cell receptor beta chains from one specimen sequenced in a study of blood T cell repertoires in COVID-19. Libraries were prepared by immunoSEQ multiplex PCR; TCRdb keeps only in-frame clonotypes and omits some of them. The sample carries 400,000 or so clones, approximately 90% recorded once. Sequenced sample: peripheral blood. Receptors originate from a man aged 18 to 29 with COVID-19, enrolled during active disease.

The chain recombines TRBV5-4 with TRBJ2-3; 14 bases line up with TRBD2. With V trimmed by 4 bases and J by 2 bases, 3 bases remained unmatched. The germline V gene has CDR1 SGHNT and CDR2 YYREEE (reference sequence). The CDR3 runs to 16 residues. In DNA form, the CDR3 reads TGTGCCAGCAGCCGACTAGCGGGGGGGACCACAGATACGCAGTATTTT. Protein sequence: CASSRLAGGTTDTQYF.

The chain employs TRBV28 and TRBJ2-1; D possibly corresponds to TRBD2 (6 bases). The V gene lost 3 bases and the J gene lost 5 bases, with 14 bases spanning the gap. The V gene's germline CDR1 is MDHEN and CDR2 SYDVKM. This CDR3 region has 15 residues. The CDR3 spells CASSFGGTGDNEQFF. DNA of the CDR3: TGTGCCAGCAGTTTTGGAGGGACGGGGGACAATGAGCAGTTCTTC.

This chain connects TRBV9 to TRBJ2-5; 7 bases are a match to TRBD2. CDR1 and CDR2 (germline): SGDLS, YYNGEE. The length of the CDR3 is 15 residues. With 0 bases clipped from V and 5 bases from J, the junction kept 7 bases outside the gene matches. DNA for the CDR3: TGTGCCAGCAGCGTAGGGGAGGGTCGGAGCGAGACCCAGTACTTC. Its protein product is CASSVGEGRSETQYF.

This clone was detected a few times. This chain connects TRBV5-4 to TRBJ2-1, with 7 bases identical to TRBD1. V trimming: 0 bases; J trimming: 11 bases; junction bases outside the gene matches: 11. Germline values: CDR1 SGHNT, CDR2 YYREEE (reference sequence). The CDR3 extends over 15 amino acids. The CDR3 coding sequence is TGTGCCAGCAGCTTGGAGGGACAGCTCATGAATCAGCAGTTCTTC. Encoded protein: CASSLEGQLMNQQFF.

Only one count was recorded for this clone. The chain employs TRBV24-1 and TRBJ1-6; D perhaps matches TRBD1 (5 bases). Trimming took 6 bases from V and 9 from J, leaving 11 bases between them. This CDR3 has 13 residues. Germline V gene sequence: CDR1 KGHDR, CDR2 SFDVKD. The CDR3: CATSQGLGSPLHF. The CDR3 DNA follows: TGTGCCACCAGTCAGGGACTGGGTTCACCCCTCCACTTT.

The V call is TRBV27, the J call TRBJ2-3; TRBD1 agrees at 7 bases. V dropped 4 bases and J dropped 2; count of bases not matched to a gene: 3. Germline CDR1 MNHEY, CDR2 SMNVEV (reference sequence). The CDR3 consists of 14 residues. The CDR3: CASSWDRLTDTQYF. In DNA, the CDR3 is TGTGCCAGCAGTTGGGACAGACTCACAGATACGCAGTATTTT.

The genes are TRBV5-4 and TRBJ2-5; 7 bases agree with TRBD2. Germline V gene sequence: CDR1 SGHNT, CDR2 YYREEE (reference sequence). This CDR3 contains 14 residues. Losses at the gene ends were 2 bases for V and 5 bases for J; bases not matched to a gene: 6. Here the CDR3 reads CASSLTSVEETQYF. In DNA, the CDR3 is TGTGCCAGCAGCTTAACTAGCGTGGAGGAGACCCAGTACTTC. The full variable domain, completed using reference TRBV5-4 and TRBJ2-5, is ETGVTQSPTHLIKTRGQQVTLRCSSQSGHNTVSWYQQALGQGPQFIFQYYREEENGRGNFPPRFSGLQFPNYSSELNVNALELDDSALYLCASSLTSVEETQYFGPGTRLLVL.

The V and J genes are TRBV5-4 and TRBJ2-2; possible D gene TRBD1, 6 bases. V lost 5 bases to trimming and J lost 7 bases, with 15 bases between them. There are 14 residues in the CDR3. Germline CDR1 reads SGHNT; CDR2 reads YYREEE (reference sequence). The CDR3 DNA reads TGTGCCAGCAGTGGGGGCCTATCGGTCGGGGAGCTGTTTTTT. Protein: CASSGGLSVGELFF. Looking up the rest from reference TRBV5-4 and TRBJ2-2 gives the full variable domain: ETGVTQSPTHLIKTRGQQVTLRCSSQSGHNTVSWYQQALGQGPQFIFQYYREEENGRGNFPPRFSGLQFPNYSSELNVNALELDDSALYLCASSGGLSVGELFFGEGSRLTVL.

This rearrangement joins TRBV12-5 to TRBJ1-1; the D gene is possibly TRBD1 (6 bases). Trimming left V 1 base short and J 7 bases short, with 16 bases between. The V gene's germline CDR1 is LGHNT and CDR2 FRNRAP. The CDR3 loop spans 15 amino acids. The CDR3: CASGLAEQGSGEAFF. The CDR3 nucleotides are TGTGCTAGTGGTTTGGCGGAACAGGGTTCAGGTGAAGCTTTCTTT.